The 28 T cell receptor beta chains reported below all come from one sample, sequenced in a study of cytomegalovirus exposure and HLA in healthy donors. This PCR relied on a set of 60 Vbeta primers and 13 Jbeta primers. TCRdb keeps only in-frame clones here, not all; method: immunoSEQ multiplex PCR. The table lists over 150,000 clones, about 70% of them singletons. The sequencing sample was made of PBMCs. The origin of the receptors is a young woman in good health and CMV-seropositive.

The gene calls are TRBV18 and TRBJ2-2; 9 positions match TRBD1. Germline trimming cut 10 bases from V and 7 bases from J; bases unmatched to any gene: 10. Germline V gene data show CDR1 as KGHSH and CDR2 as LQKENI. CDR3 length equals 14 residues. CDR3 amino acids: CANASRDRVGELFF. The CDR3 coding sequence is TGTGCCAACGCAAGCCGGGACAGGGTCGGGGAGCTGTTTTTT.

The J gene is TRBJ2-1, the V gene TRBV25-1, with TRBD2 as a possible D gene (6 bases). V lost 4 bases and J lost 5, with 18 bases in between. Germline CDR1 is MGHDK and CDR2 is SYGVNS. This CDR3 is built from 16 residues. CDR3 DNA sequence: TGTGCCAGCAGTGCACCTTGGGGACTCAACAACAATGAGCAGTTCTTC. It specifies CASSAPWGLNNNEQFF.

This clone showed up just a few times. The chain couples TRBV18 to TRBJ1-3, with a weak D call TRBD1 (6 bases). Germline CDR1 is KGHSH and CDR2 is LQKENI. The V end lost 4 bases, the J end lost 0 bases, and 7 bases lay between the germline ends. This CDR3 comprises 14 residues. CDR3 residues: CASSQQGSGNTIYF. The CDR3 region has the DNA TGTGCCAGCTCACAACAGGGCTCTGGAAACACCATATATTTT.

In regard to this clone: Sequence at one end of the junction differs from germline and may be a read error. The chain employs TRBV2 and TRBJ2-7; TRBD2 agrees at 12 bases. CDR1 and CDR2 from the germline V gene are SNHLY and FYNNEI. CDR3 length: 18 residues. As DNA, the CDR3 is TGTGCCAGCAGCGAAGAGCCTGTGACTAGCGGGAGAACTCTCGAGCAGTACTTC. Encoded protein: CASSEEPVTSGRTLEQYF.

V is TRBV5-4 and J is TRBJ2-1; 7 nucleotides agree with TRBD2. Germline CDR1 SGHNT, CDR2 YYREEE (reference sequence). The CDR3 runs 16 residues. V lost 4 bases to trimming and J lost 0 bases; unmatched junction nucleotides: 7. As DNA, the CDR3 is TGTGCCAGCAGCCCTCCCGGGGGGAGCTCCTACAATGAGCAGTTCTTC. Its protein is CASSPPGGSSYNEQFF. Full variable domain (missing parts from reference TRBV5-4 and TRBJ2-1): ETGVTQSPTHLIKTRGQQVTLRCSSQSGHNTVSWYQQALGQGPQFIFQYYREEENGRGNFPPRFSGLQFPNYSSELNVNALELDDSALYLCASSPPGGSSYNEQFFGPGTRLTVL.

This chain connects TRBV5-4 to TRBJ2-2, with 15 bases that match TRBD2. The junction had 2 bases not matched to a gene; V was cut back by 4 bases and J by 7 bases. Germline assignment: CDR1 SGHNT and CDR2 YYREEE (reference sequence). There are 15 residues in the CDR3. The CDR3 sequence: CASSQGLAGGGELFF. CDR3 coding DNA: TGTGCCAGCAGCCAGGGACTAGCGGGAGGCGGGGAGCTGTTTTTT.

In its sample, this clone was seen once. The rearrangement uses TRBV21-1 and TRBJ1-5; the table calls TRBD1, which could not be checked here. TRBV21-1 is designated a pseudogene. CDR3 length: 14 amino acids. CDR3 protein: CASSGDRDNQPQHF. CDR3 DNA: TGTGCCAGCAGCGGGGACAGGGATAATCAGCCCCAGCATTTT.

This clone was seen only a few times. Written as DNA, the CDR3 is TGTGCCAGCAGCTTGGGGGACAGCTCCTACAATGAGCAGTTCTTC. Translated, it gives CASSLGDSSYNEQFF. The chain is built from TRBV5-8 and TRBJ2-1; 7 bases map to TRBD1. The CDR3 spans 15 residues. Germline CDR1 is SGHTS and CDR2 is YDEGEE. With V trimmed by 0 bases and J by 0 bases, 0 bases remained unmatched. Filled out from reference TRBV5-8 and TRBJ2-1, the complete variable domain reads EAGVTQSPTHLIKTRGQQATLRCSPISGHTSVYWYQQALGLGLQFLLWYDEGEERNRGNFPPRFSGRQFPNYSSELNVNALELEDSALYLCASSLGDSSYNEQFFGPGTRLTVL.

J is TRBJ2-7 and V is TRBV10-2, with unresolved D. Per germline, CDR1 WSHSY and CDR2 SAAADI. The CDR3 totals 15 residues. V was cut by 0 bases and J by 2 bases, with 11 bases left in between. Written as DNA, the CDR3 is TGCGCCAGCAGTGAGTCTTCGATGAGAGCCTACGAGCAGTACTTC. Translating it yields CASSESSMRAYEQYF.

This clone was seen a few times. This chain connects TRBV27 to TRBJ2-7; no definite D call. CDR3 size: 16 residues. Germline V CDR1 and CDR2: MNHEY, SMNVEV (reference sequence). The ends were cut back, 3 bases at V and 6 bases at J, with 21 bases in the middle. In DNA, the CDR3 is TGTGCCAGCAGTTTGTTTCGAGCGACCAGAGAAGCCGAGCAGTACTTC. Protein: CASSLFRATREAEQYF.

The chain is built from TRBV19 and TRBJ1-3; D not certain. Germline V gene lookup returns CDR1 LNHDA and CDR2 SQIVND (reference sequence). Trimming stripped 3 bases from V and 0 bases from J, with 12 bases between. CDR3 length: 16 residues. The CDR3, as DNA: TGTGCCAGTAGTATTCGAGGCCGGAGCTCTGGAAACACCATATATTTT. This gives the protein CASSIRGRSSGNTIYF.

The J gene is TRBJ2-4, the V gene TRBV30; D may be TRBD1 (6 bases). The CDR3 sequence is 16 residues long. Looked up from germline, CDR1 is GTSNPN and CDR2 is SVGIG (reference sequence). Trimming shortened V by 4 bases and J by 6 bases, and 22 bases separated the two germline ends. The CDR3 reads CAWMGAQAGLGNIQYF. CDR3 bases: TGTGCCTGGATGGGGGCACAGGCAGGGTTGGGAAACATTCAGTACTTC.

The chain uses TRBV9 and TRBJ2-3, with 11 nucleotides matching TRBD1. Trimming at V came to 2 bases and at J to 8 bases, leaving 13 bases not matched to a gene. CDR1 and CDR2 from the germline V gene are SGDLS and YYNGEE. CDR3 length equals 17 residues. The CDR3 is CASSVGGFGTGGGTQYF. The DNA for the CDR3 is TGTGCCAGCAGCGTTGGCGGGTTCGGGACAGGGGGTGGTACGCAGTATTTT.

The rearrangement joins TRBV29-1 to TRBJ1-4, with TRBD1 matching 8 bases. The CDR3 sequence is 15 residues long. CDR1 is SQVTM, CDR2 ANQGSEA, per germline. V trimming: 5 bases; J trimming: 8 bases; junction bases outside the gene matches: 13. CDR3 sequence: CSVFEAGTGREKLFF. CDR3 nucleotides: TGCAGCGTTTTCGAAGCCGGGACAGGACGAGAAAAACTGTTTTTT.

The rearrangement joins TRBV15 to TRBJ2-5, with TRBD2 identical over 8 bases. The V gene's germline CDR1 is LNHNV and CDR2 YYDKDF (reference sequence). There are 15 residues in the CDR3. V lost 1 base, J lost 5 bases, and 6 bases stayed unmatched. CDR3 sequence (DNA): TGTGCCACCAGCAGAGGGAGCGGGGGCTGGGAGACCCAGTACTTC. Protein product: CATSRGSGGWETQYF.

The J gene is TRBJ2-2, the V gene TRBV4-3; the D gene is possibly TRBD2 (7 bases). The V end was cut by 4 bases, the J end by 6 bases, with 21 bases between. Germline V gene data show CDR1 as LGHNA and CDR2 as YSLEER. The CDR3 has 17 residues. The CDR3 sequence: CASSPAPLGGPSGELFF. CDR3 DNA sequence: TGCGCCAGCAGCCCGGCGCCCCTCGGGGGGCCCTCCGGGGAGCTGTTTTTT.

The V call is TRBV29-1, the J call TRBJ1-4; no clear D gene. The CDR3 covers 13 residues. V lost 4 bases and J lost 8, with 14 bases in between. Germline V CDR1 and CDR2: SQVTM, ANQGSEA. CDR3 protein: CSVVREGSEKLFF. For the CDR3, the DNA is TGCAGCGTTGTGAGGGAGGGAAGCGAAAAACTGTTTTTT.

This clone appeared a few times. The chain is built from TRBV5-1 and TRBJ1-1; D remains unclear. Trimming took 5 bases from V and 2 from J, leaving 13 bases between them. This CDR3 spans 14 amino acids. Looked up from germline, CDR1 is SGHRS and CDR2 is YFSETQ. CDR3: CASREGSFNTEAFF. The CDR3 coding sequence is TGCGCCAGCAGGGAGGGCAGCTTTAACACTGAAGCTTTCTTT.

The V gene is TRBV15, the J gene TRBJ2-2; 9 nucleotides agree with TRBD2. V shed 5 bases and J 1 base; nucleotides not matched to a gene: 5. Germline CDR1 and CDR2: LNHNV and YYDKDF (reference sequence). The CDR3 length is 16 residues. The CDR3 protein is CATSEPAGGNTGELFF. CDR3 coding DNA: TGTGCCACCAGCGAGCCAGCGGGAGGGAACACCGGGGAGCTGTTTTTT.

The V and J genes are TRBV19 and TRBJ1-5; TRBD1 agrees at 9 bases. The V gene end was trimmed by 5 bases and the J gene end by 6 bases; junction bases not matched to a gene: 5. The CDR3 has 14 residues. Germline V gene sequence: CDR1 LNHDA, CDR2 SQIVND (reference sequence). The CDR3 spells CASSPGQGLQPQHF. The CDR3 DNA reads as TGTGCCAGTAGTCCGGGACAGGGCCTTCAGCCCCAGCATTTT.

This clone was observed a handful of times. V is TRBV13 and J is TRBJ1-1; 9 bases are a match to TRBD1. Germline CDR1 reads PRHDT; CDR2 reads FYEKMQ (reference sequence). J was trimmed by 10 bases and V by 3 bases; bases with no gene match: 9. This CDR3 region has 14 residues. The CDR3 DNA reads as TGTGCCAGCAGCTTCGCTAGACAGGGGGAGTCAGCTTTCTTT. Its translation: CASSFARQGESAFF.

V gene TRBV6-6 combines with J gene TRBJ1-3; D may be TRBD1 (5 bases). The CDR3 spans 15 residues. Trimming left V 8 bases short and J 0 bases short, with 14 bases between. Germline CDR1 is MNHNY and CDR2 is SVGAGI (reference sequence). This chain's CDR3 is CASLVQGLSGNTIYF. CDR3 coding DNA: TGTGCCAGCCTAGTCCAGGGACTCTCTGGAAACACCATATATTTT.

V gene TRBV10-1 combines with J gene TRBJ2-7, with 8 bases lining up with TRBD2. This CDR3 has 15 residues. With 2 bases clipped from V and 3 bases from J, the junction kept 6 bases outside the gene matches. The germline CDR1 and CDR2 sequences are WNHNN and SYGVQD (reference sequence). The CDR3 sequence: CASSEASGGYYEQYF. The CDR3 bases are TGCGCCAGCAGTGAGGCCAGCGGGGGTTACTACGAGCAGTACTTC.

This clone showed up just a few times. The rearrangement uses TRBV7-3 and TRBJ1-2; D is undetermined. The V and J ends lost 3 bases and 6 bases respectively, with 14 bases between them. Germline assignment: CDR1 SGHTA and CDR2 FQGTGA. This CDR3 comprises 14 residues. The CDR3, as DNA: TGTGCCAGCAGCTTGGATCGAGGAGGGCATGGCTACACCTTC. It specifies CASSLDRGGHGYTF.

The V and J genes are TRBV6-5 and TRBJ2-1, with TRBD2 as a possible D gene (6 bases). Trimming took off 2 bases at V and 7 bases at J, with 15 bases between the two ends. The CDR3 runs to 15 residues. The germline V gene has CDR1 MNHEY and CDR2 SVGAGI. CDR3 sequence: CASSYRDLQANEQFF. The CDR3 nucleotides read TGTGCCAGCAGTTACCGGGACTTACAGGCAAATGAGCAGTTCTTC.

J is TRBJ2-3 and V is TRBV7-9; D call uncertain. The CDR3 totals 13 residues. V was pared by 5 bases and J by 2 bases, with 8 bases between. Per germline, CDR1 SEHNR and CDR2 FQNEAQ (reference sequence). The CDR3 nucleotides read TGTGCCAGCAGCCCCGTATTCACAGATACGCAGTATTTT. Protein: CASSPVFTDTQYF. The full variable domain, in which reference TRBV7-9 and TRBJ2-3 provide the parts outside the CDR3, is DTGVSQNPRHKITKRGQNVTFRCDPISEHNRLYWYRQTLGQGPEFLTYFQNEAQLEKSRLLSDRFSAERPKGSFSTLEIQRTEQGDSAMYLCASSPVFTDTQYFGPGTRLTVL.

The V gene is TRBV2, the J gene TRBJ2-2; maybe TRBD2 (6 bases). This CDR3 region has 15 residues. Germline V gives CDR1 SNHLY, CDR2 FYNNEI. V lost 7 bases and J 1 base, leaving 13 bases between the germline ends. The DNA of the CDR3 is TGTGCCAGCAAATGGAGGGCCTTGAACACCGGGGAGCTGTTTTTT. Its translation is CASKWRALNTGELFF.

CDR3 in DNA: TGTGCCTGGAGTGTACTCCGTGGGAACACTGAAGCTTTCTTT. Its protein product is CAWSVLRGNTEAFF. The chain couples TRBV30 to TRBJ1-1, with D unresolved. This CDR3 comprises 14 residues. The germline CDR1 and CDR2 sequences are GTSNPN and SVGIG (reference sequence). V shed 0 bases and J shed 1 base, with 9 bases lying between them.